These 21 T cell receptor beta chains originate from one sample sequenced in a study of monozygotic twins with inflammatory bowel disease. Following a re-call of the 5' RACE reads, TCRdb has one entry per CDR3 protein and lacks DNA. Its listing shows about 150,000 distinct CDR3 sequences. Material for sequencing was blood. These receptors were obtained from a human donor with ulcerative colitis or Crohn's disease, or a healthy co-twin of an affected twin (not recorded which).

The chain combines TRBV5-1 with TRBJ2-3; TCRdb returns TRBD2, unconfirmable since there is no DNA. This CDR3 has 14 residues. Germline V lookup: CDR1 SGHRS, CDR2 YFSETQ. The CDR3 here is CASRSIEGRDTQYF.

J is TRBJ2-7 and V is TRBV30; TCRdb indicates TRBD2, and absent DNA this call remains unverified. Germline V gene sequence: CDR1 GTSNPN, CDR2 SVGIG (reference sequence). The CDR3 length is 17 residues. The CDR3 protein is CAWGDPPRLAVTYEQYF.

The J gene is TRBJ1-5, the V gene TRBV29-1; the D call of TRBD1 rests on TCRdb alone, since no DNA is present to check it. CDR3 length: 13 amino acids. Germline V gene data show CDR1 as SQVTM and CDR2 as ANQGSEA. The CDR3 reads CSVRQGEGQPQHF.

This sequence joins TRBV7-2 and TRBJ2-1; TCRdb outputs TRBD2, but without DNA this stays unchecked. The CDR3 has 14 amino acids. Germline CDR1 and CDR2: SGHTA and FQGNSA. The CDR3 loop is CASTLRGNYNEQFF.

The gene calls are TRBV5-1 and TRBJ2-7; TCRdb designates TRBD2, a call that cannot be tested without DNA. Germline assignment: CDR1 SGHRS and CDR2 YFSETQ. CDR3 length: 15 amino acids. CDR3 residues: CASSLDGTSAYEQYF. Full variable domain (outside the CDR3, taken from reference TRBV5-1 and TRBJ2-7): KAGVTQTPRYLIKTRGQQVTLSCSPISGHRSVSWYQQTPGQGLQFLFEYFSETQRNKGNFPGRFSGRQFSNSRSEMNVSTLELGDSALYLCASSLDGTSAYEQYFGPGTRLTVT.

The V call is TRBV5-1, the J call TRBJ1-1. Germline values: CDR1 SGHRS, CDR2 YFSETQ. This CDR3 region has 15 residues. The CDR3 loop reads CASSLVYGGDTEAFF.

V usage is TRBV24-1 and J usage is TRBJ2-3; lacking DNA, the TRBD1 call made by TCRdb goes unchecked. Germline CDR1 reads KGHDR; CDR2 reads SFDVKD. CDR3 size: 12 residues. The CDR3 loop is CATSAAGSKQYF.

The chain links TRBV4-2 to TRBJ2-7. Germline V gene data show CDR1 as LGHNA and CDR2 as YNFKEQ. The CDR3 is made up of 14 amino acids. CDR3 sequence: CASSPSLGNYEQYF.

This chain uses TRBV18 with TRBJ2-2; TCRdb designates TRBD2, a call that cannot be tested without DNA. Germline V gene data show CDR1 as KGHSH and CDR2 as LQKENI. There are 16 residues in the CDR3. Here the CDR3 reads CASRKAAGLNTGELFF. The entire variable domain, with the rest obtained from reference TRBV18 and TRBJ2-2, is as follows: NAGVMQNPRHLVRRRGQEARLRCSPMKGHSHVYWYRQLPEEGLKFMVYLQKENIIDESGMPKERFSAEFPKEGPSILRIQQVVRGDSAAYFCASRKAAGLNTGELFFGEGSRLTVL.

V is TRBV5-4 and J is TRBJ2-1. Germline V lookup: CDR1 SGHNT, CDR2 YYREEE (reference sequence). The CDR3 length is 12 residues. The CDR3 reads CASSHGDSEQFF. Combining the CDR3 with reference TRBV5-4 and TRBJ2-1 gives the whole variable domain ETGVTQSPTHLIKTRGQQVTLRCSSQSGHNTVSWYQQALGQGPQFIFQYYREEENGRGNFPPRFSGLQFPNYSSELNVNALELDDSALYLCASSHGDSEQFFGPGTRLTVL.

The chain is built from TRBV28 and TRBJ1-1; TCRdb's assignment of TRBD1 cannot be checked, as there is no DNA. The CDR3 consists of 14 residues. The germline V gene has CDR1 MDHEN and CDR2 SYDVKM. The CDR3 loop reads CASSLGQVNTEAFF.

The chain joins TRBV7-3 to TRBJ2-1; TCRdb returns TRBD1, unconfirmable since there is no DNA. CDR3 length: 11 residues. Looked up from germline, CDR1 is SGHTA and CDR2 is FQGTGA. The CDR3 loop is CASSRGEEQFF.

CDR3 amino acids: CASSPQPTGHEQYF. J is TRBJ2-7 and V is TRBV12-3 or TRBV12-4; the D call of TRBD1 rests on TCRdb alone, since no DNA is present to check it. The CDR3 contains 14 residues.

The chain is built from TRBV6-1 and TRBJ1-5; absent DNA, TCRdb's TRBD1 call cannot be checked. Germline V gene lookup returns CDR1 MNHNS and CDR2 SASEGT. The CDR3 is 14 residues long. The CDR3 protein is CASSPDREDQPQHF.

This chain joins TRBV6-5 and TRBJ2-7; TCRdb returns TRBD2, unconfirmable since there is no DNA. Germline V gene lookup returns CDR1 MNHEY and CDR2 SVGAGI. CDR3 length: 12 residues. This CDR3 is CASTEGEGEQYF.

V is TRBV5-8 and J is TRBJ2-7. The CDR3 covers 13 residues. Per the germline V gene, CDR1 is SGHTS and CDR2 is YDEGEE. The CDR3 loop is CASSRFRAHEQYF.

The genes are TRBV4-1 and TRBJ2-1; TCRdb proposes TRBD2, but this gene call is untestable without DNA. The CDR3 is 19 amino acids. Per germline, CDR1 MGHRA and CDR2 YSYEKL. CDR3 sequence reads: CASSQDPASGDSSYNEQFF.

The J gene is TRBJ1-3, the V gene TRBV5-1. The V gene's germline CDR1 is SGHRS and CDR2 YFSETQ. This CDR3 is built from 14 residues. CDR3 region: CASCFSDPGNTIYF.

The gene calls are TRBV5-1 and TRBJ1-2; the D call of TRBD1 rests on TCRdb alone, since no DNA is present to check it. There are 14 residues in the CDR3. The germline CDR1 and CDR2 sequences are SGHRS and YFSETQ. The CDR3 sequence: CASSLDVQGRGYTF.

This chain joins TRBV14 and TRBJ2-7; TCRdb's assignment of TRBD1 cannot be checked, as there is no DNA. The CDR3 spans 15 residues. CDR1 and CDR2 (germline): SGHDN, FVKESK. CDR3 amino acids: CASTPNRGFPYEQYF.

V and J are TRBV5-6 and TRBJ2-5; TCRdb reports TRBD1, a call that lacks DNA to check it against. Germline V gene lookup returns CDR1 SGHDT and CDR2 YYEEEE. The CDR3 has 14 amino acids. The CDR3 sequence is CASSLNPGVETQYF.